The 26 T cell receptor beta chains listed next were all sequenced from one sample in a study of T cell responses to AZD1222 COVID-19 vaccine. The table came from immunoSEQ multiplex PCR; TCRdb's copy has only in-frame clones and leaves some out. This table has 180,000 or so clones, around 93% appearing once. The sequencing here drew on peripheral blood, taken 28 days after the second dose of the MenACWY control vaccine. These receptors all come from an adult who received the MenACWY meningococcal vaccine as a control.

Of note for this clone: An end of the junction does not agree with germline; a read error may underlie this. J is TRBJ2-3 and V is TRBV2; D is unclear. Germline CDR1 is SNHLY and CDR2 is FYNNEI. The CDR3 has 14 amino acids. CDR3 in DNA: TGTGCCAGCAGTGAAGCGCAGAGCGCAGAAACGCAGTATTTT. Translation: CASSEAQSAETQYF.

V and J are TRBV30 and TRBJ1-2, with D maybe TRBD1 (5 bases). V lost 0 bases and J 4 bases, leaving 9 bases between the germline ends. CDR3 length equals 13 residues. Per germline, CDR1 GTSNPN and CDR2 SVGIG (reference sequence). The CDR3 region is CAWSVGRVYGYTF. The CDR3 nucleotides read TGTGCCTGGAGTGTAGGCAGGGTCTATGGCTACACCTTC.

The chain has TRBV4-1 and TRBJ1-2; tentative D call: TRBD1 (5 bases). V dropped 4 bases and J dropped 4 bases, with 16 bases sitting between them. Germline CDR1 and CDR2: MGHRA and YSYEKL. CDR3 length: 15 amino acids. CDR3 coding DNA: TGCGCCAGCAGCCCCGCGCCGACAGCTGTCTATGGCTACACCTTC. Encoded protein: CASSPAPTAVYGYTF.

The chain links TRBV27 to TRBJ1-6; unclear D gene. Germline CDR1 MNHEY, CDR2 SMNVEV (reference sequence). This CDR3 region has 14 residues. V was pared by 5 bases and J by 9 bases, with 14 bases between. In DNA, the CDR3 is TGTGCCAGCAGTCTACTCGGCCCTCTTTCACCCCTCCACTTT. Residues: CASSLLGPLSPLHF.

This chain links TRBV12-3 or TRBV12-4 with TRBJ2-1; D not resolved. The CDR3 has 13 amino acids. V shed 1 base and J shed 3 bases, with 4 bases lying between them. The CDR3 region is CASSLGGYNEQFF. The CDR3 nucleotides are TGTGCCAGCAGTTTAGGCGGCTACAATGAGCAGTTCTTC.

This clone was observed a single time. CDR3: CASSLVGSYNSPLHF. DNA for the CDR3: TGTGCCAGCAGCTTAGTGGGATCCTATAATTCACCCCTCCACTTT. This chain joins TRBV7-9 and TRBJ1-6; D is uncertain. The length of the CDR3 is 15 residues. Trimming removed 1 base at V and 1 base at J, with 5 bases between. Germline-derived CDR1 and CDR2 are SEHNR and FQNEAQ (reference sequence).

CDR3 protein: CASSLEGAREKLFF. The CDR3 region has the DNA TGCGCCAGCAGCTTGGAGGGGGCGCGAGAAAAACTGTTTTTT. This chain uses TRBV5-1 with TRBJ1-4, with 7 positions matching TRBD1. The CDR3 loop spans 14 amino acids. V was pared by 0 bases and J by 8 bases, with 4 bases of the junction left unmatched. Germline CDR1 reads SGHRS; CDR2 reads YFSETQ.

V and J are TRBV28 and TRBJ2-5, with 7 bases fitting TRBD1. The CDR3 covers 14 residues. J lost 2 bases, V lost 5 bases, and 5 bases had no gene match. The germline CDR1 and CDR2 sequences are MDHEN and SYDVKM. The CDR3 sequence: CASSIRQGQETQYF. The CDR3 coding sequence is TGTGCCAGCAGTATACGACAGGGTCAAGAGACCCAGTACTTC.

The V gene is TRBV25-1, the J gene TRBJ1-4; no clear D. This CDR3 has 15 amino acids. The V end lost 1 base, the J end lost 4 bases, and 10 bases lay between the germline ends. Germline V CDR1 and CDR2: MGHDK, SYGVNS. Here the CDR3 reads CASSELGVNNEKLFF. CDR3 nucleotides: TGTGCCAGCAGTGAATTAGGAGTGAATAATGAAAAACTGTTTTTT.

CDR3: CAISPGPSNTEAFF. The CDR3 DNA sequence: TGTGCCATCAGCCCCGGACCCTCGAACACTGAAGCTTTCTTT. The chain has TRBV10-3 and TRBJ1-1; D call uncertain. This CDR3 comprises 14 residues. The germline gives CDR1 ENHRY, CDR2 SYGVKD. Trimming removed 6 bases at V and 1 base at J, with 12 bases between.

The V and J genes are TRBV19 and TRBJ1-1, with TRBD1 matching over 7 bases. J was trimmed by 2 bases and V by 5 bases; bases with no gene match: 8. This CDR3 comprises 15 residues. Per the germline V gene, CDR1 is LNHDA and CDR2 is SQIVND (reference sequence). The CDR3: CASSPDRLTNTEAFF. The CDR3 DNA follows: TGTGCCAGTAGTCCGGACAGGCTTACAAACACTGAAGCTTTCTTT.

This sequence joins TRBV2 and TRBJ1-5; 7 bases align to TRBD1. This CDR3 spans 14 amino acids. With V trimmed by 2 bases and J by 7 bases, 5 bases remained unmatched. CDR1 is SNHLY and CDR2 is FYNNEI in the germline V gene. The CDR3 region is CASSERDRVQPQHF. The CDR3 coding sequence is TGTGCCAGCAGTGAAAGGGACAGAGTCCAGCCCCAGCATTTT.

The chain couples TRBV7-2 to TRBJ1-1; D is unresolved. With 2 bases removed from V and 2 bases from J, the gap between germline ends came to 9 bases. The length of the CDR3 is 14 residues. The V gene's germline CDR1 is SGHTA and CDR2 FQGNSA. Written as DNA, the CDR3 is TGTGCCAGCAGCTTATGGAGAAAAAACACTGAAGCTTTCTTT. This sequence encodes CASSLWRKNTEAFF.

This chain links TRBV19 with TRBJ1-5; maybe TRBD1 (6 bases). The CDR3 spans 14 residues. Per the germline V gene, CDR1 is LNHDA and CDR2 is SQIVND (reference sequence). Trimming cost V 3 bases and J 5 bases, with 11 bases left between them. The CDR3 DNA reads as TGTGCCAGTAGTATCGCCAGGGGCGATCAGCCCCAGCATTTT. Amino acids: CASSIARGDQPQHF.

The chain couples TRBV6-5 to TRBJ1-6; 8 nucleotides match TRBD1. Trimming cost V 3 bases and J 7 bases; bases outside gene matches: 2. Germline values: CDR1 MNHEY, CDR2 SVGAGI. This CDR3 has 14 amino acids. The CDR3 is CASSYTGGNSPLHF. CDR3 in DNA: TGTGCCAGCAGTTATACAGGGGGAAATTCACCCCTCCACTTT.

The chain uses TRBV10-3 and TRBJ1-2; 7 nucleotides match TRBD1. Germline CDR1 is ENHRY and CDR2 is SYGVKD. The CDR3 is made up of 13 amino acids. V dropped 3 bases and J dropped 4; count of bases not matched to a gene: 2. The CDR3 coding sequence is TGTGCCATCAGTGATAGGGACAGCTATGGCTACACCTTC. Translating gives CAISDRDSYGYTF.

V usage is TRBV7-2 and J usage is TRBJ2-5; possible D gene TRBD1, 5 bases. V was cut by 4 bases and J by 2 bases, with 8 bases left in between. CDR1 SGHTA and CDR2 FQGNSA come from the germline V gene. The CDR3 runs to 13 residues. Written as DNA, the CDR3 is TGTGCCAGCAGCTGGGGCCAACAAGAGACCCAGTACTTC. Residues: CASSWGQQETQYF. The complete variable domain, with remaining parts taken from reference TRBV7-2 and TRBJ2-5, reads GAGVSQSPSNKVTEKGKDVELRCDPISGHTALYWYRQSLGQGLEFLIYFQGNSAPDKSGLPSDRFSAERTGGSVSTLTIQRTQQEDSAVYLCASSWGQQETQYFGPGTRLLVL.

CDR3 sequence (DNA): TGTGCCATCAGTGAGAGGCAGAAGAATGAGGAGCAGTTCTTC. This sequence encodes CAISERQKNEEQFF. V gene TRBV10-3 combines with J gene TRBJ2-1; D ambiguous. The CDR3 runs 14 residues. Germline V gene data show CDR1 as ENHRY and CDR2 as SYGVKD. The V gene lost 2 bases and the J gene lost 10 bases, with 15 bases spanning the gap.

The rearrangement joins TRBV30 to TRBJ1-2; D is undetermined. CDR3 length: 13 amino acids. In germline, CDR1 is GTSNPN, CDR2 SVGIG (reference sequence). V was trimmed by 4 bases and J by 2 bases, leaving 11 bases between them. The CDR3: CAWKGQTNYGYTF. The CDR3 nucleotides are TGTGCCTGGAAAGGCCAGACGAACTATGGCTACACCTTC.

This chain joins TRBV12-3 or TRBV12-4 and TRBJ1-2, with 8 bases matching TRBD1. V lost 6 bases and J lost 7; bases outside the gene matches: 4. The length of the CDR3 is 12 residues. The chain's CDR3 is CASSIQGGGYTF. In DNA form, the CDR3 reads TGTGCCAGCAGCATACAGGGGGGTGGCTACACCTTC.

The rearrangement joins TRBV7-2 to TRBJ1-5; perhaps TRBD1 as D (5 bases). With 5 bases removed from V and 4 bases from J, the gap between germline ends came to 15 bases. Germline-derived CDR1 and CDR2 are SGHTA and FQGNSA. The CDR3 is 15 amino acids. In DNA, the CDR3 is TGTGCCAGCAGCAAGGTTGGGGGTTCAAATCAGCCCCAGCATTTT. Protein sequence: CASSKVGGSNQPQHF.

The chain uses TRBV5-5 and TRBJ1-4; 9 nucleotides line up with TRBD1. Germline trimming cut 4 bases from V and 3 bases from J; bases unmatched to any gene: 7. Germline loops: CDR1 SGHKS, CDR2 YYEKEE (reference sequence). This CDR3 is built from 16 residues. CDR3 amino acids: CASSTPNRGPNEKLFF. The CDR3 bases are TGTGCCAGCAGCACCCCCAACAGGGGGCCTAATGAAAAACTGTTTTTT.

V is TRBV13 and J is TRBJ2-7, with D unclear. There are 15 residues in the CDR3. V dropped 0 bases and J dropped 3 bases, with 12 bases sitting between them. CDR1 is PRHDT, CDR2 FYEKMQ, per germline (reference sequence). DNA of the CDR3: TGTGCCAGCAGCTTAGGGTTAGGGTCAGTCTACGAGCAGTACTTC. Its protein product is CASSLGLGSVYEQYF.

V is TRBV30 and J is TRBJ2-1; D perhaps matches TRBD2 (6 bases). Trimming cost V 3 bases and J 3 bases, with 9 bases left between them. The CDR3 loop spans 13 amino acids. CDR1 and CDR2 (germline): GTSNPN, SVGIG (reference sequence). The CDR3 loop reads CAWRQTSYNEQFF. CDR3 sequence (DNA): TGTGCCTGGAGGCAGACTAGCTACAATGAGCAGTTCTTC. The whole variable domain, filled in from reference TRBV30 and TRBJ2-1, reads SQTIHQWPATLVQPVGSPLSLECTVEGTSNPNLYWYRQAAGRGLQLLFYSVGIGQISSEVPQNLSASRPQDRQFILSSKKLLLSDSGFYLCAWRQTSYNEQFFGPGTRLTVL.

The sample holds a few counts of this clone. At one of its ends the junction is not consistent with the germline gene, which may arise from a read error. The chain couples TRBV5-6 to TRBJ1-6; tentative D call: TRBD1 (5 bases). Germline loops: CDR1 SGHDT, CDR2 YYEEEE. The CDR3 is made up of 14 amino acids. Here the CDR3 DNA reads TGTGCCAGCAGCCGGGGACGGGCCTCTAGCGTTGAGGACTTT. Amino acids: CASSRGRASSVEDF.

V gene TRBV30 combines with J gene TRBJ2-2, with 7 bases lining up with TRBD1. The junction had 5 bases not matched to a gene; V was cut back by 3 bases and J by 4 bases. The V gene's germline CDR1 is GTSNPN and CDR2 SVGIG (reference sequence). The CDR3 consists of 14 residues. The CDR3 region is CAWSEGQPTGELFF. For the CDR3, the DNA is TGTGCCTGGAGCGAGGGACAGCCCACCGGGGAGCTGTTTTTT.